This TCR beta chain was recorded in a study of T cell clones after liver transplantation. The CDR3 covers 15 residues. Germline CDR1 is SGHNT and CDR2 is YYREEE (reference sequence). After removal of 4 bases from V and 4 bases from J, the junction contained 10 bases not matched to a gene. Sequencing was performed with immunoSEQ multiplex PCR; in TCRdb, only in-frame clones are kept and a portion is missing. The sample lists 75,000 to 95,000 clones, 75% to 90% occurring once. The chain is built from TRBV5-4 and TRBJ2-7, with 8 bases that match TRBD2. The sequencing used CD4+ T cells from blood, collected at the 22-month timepoint. The TCR was taken from a human patient who received a liver transplant. The graft donor may be the source of some T cells. The CDR3 DNA reads as TGTGCCAGCAGCCCGAGTAGCGGGATTGGGTACGAGCAGTACTTC. Amino acid sequence: CASSPSSGIGYEQYF.